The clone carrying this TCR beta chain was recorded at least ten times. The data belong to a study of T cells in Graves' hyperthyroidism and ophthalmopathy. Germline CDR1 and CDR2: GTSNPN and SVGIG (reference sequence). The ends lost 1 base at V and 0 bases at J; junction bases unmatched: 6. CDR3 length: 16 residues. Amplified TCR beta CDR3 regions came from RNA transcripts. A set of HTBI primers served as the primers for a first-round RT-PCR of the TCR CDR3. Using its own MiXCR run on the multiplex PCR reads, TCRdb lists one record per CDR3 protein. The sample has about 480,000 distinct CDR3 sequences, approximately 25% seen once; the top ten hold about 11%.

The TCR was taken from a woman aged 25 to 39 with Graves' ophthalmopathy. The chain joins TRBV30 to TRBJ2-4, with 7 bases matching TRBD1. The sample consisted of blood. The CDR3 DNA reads TGTGCCTGGAGTGACGGACAGGCGCTAGCCAAAAACATTCAGTACTTC. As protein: CAWSDGQALAKNIQYF.